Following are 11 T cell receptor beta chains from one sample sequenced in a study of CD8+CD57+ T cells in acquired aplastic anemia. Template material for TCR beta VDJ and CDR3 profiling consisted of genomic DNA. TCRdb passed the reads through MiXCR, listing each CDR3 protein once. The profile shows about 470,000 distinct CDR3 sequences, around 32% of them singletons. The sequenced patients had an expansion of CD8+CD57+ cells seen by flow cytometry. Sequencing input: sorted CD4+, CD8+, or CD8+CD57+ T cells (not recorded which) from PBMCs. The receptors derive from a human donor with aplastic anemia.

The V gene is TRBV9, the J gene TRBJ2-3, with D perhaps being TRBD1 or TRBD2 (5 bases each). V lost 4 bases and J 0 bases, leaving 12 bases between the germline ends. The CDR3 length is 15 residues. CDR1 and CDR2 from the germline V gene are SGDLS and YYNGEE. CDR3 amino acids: CASSPERGSTDTQYF. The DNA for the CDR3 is TGTGCCAGCAGCCCCGAGAGGGGTAGCACAGATACGCAGTATTTT.

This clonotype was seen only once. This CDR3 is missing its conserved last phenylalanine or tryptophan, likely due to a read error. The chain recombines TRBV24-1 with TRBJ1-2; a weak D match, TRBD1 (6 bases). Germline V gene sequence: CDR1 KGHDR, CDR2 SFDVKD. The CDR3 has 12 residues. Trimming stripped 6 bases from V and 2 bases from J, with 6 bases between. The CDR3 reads CATSTGNYGYTL. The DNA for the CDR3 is TGTGCCACCAGTACAGGGAACTATGGCTACACCCTC.

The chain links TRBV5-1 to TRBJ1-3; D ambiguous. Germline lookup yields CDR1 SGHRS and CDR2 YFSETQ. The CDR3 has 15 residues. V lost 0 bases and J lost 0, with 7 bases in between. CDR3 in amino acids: CASSLETSSGNTIYF. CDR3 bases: TGCGCCAGCAGCTTGGAGACCTCCTCTGGAAACACCATATATTTT.

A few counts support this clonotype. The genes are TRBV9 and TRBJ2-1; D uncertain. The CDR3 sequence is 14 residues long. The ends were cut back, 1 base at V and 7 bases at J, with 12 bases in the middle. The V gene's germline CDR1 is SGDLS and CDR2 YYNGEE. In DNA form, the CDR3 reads TGTGCCAGCAGCGTAAACCCCCTGGGTAATGAGCAGTTCTTC. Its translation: CASSVNPLGNEQFF.

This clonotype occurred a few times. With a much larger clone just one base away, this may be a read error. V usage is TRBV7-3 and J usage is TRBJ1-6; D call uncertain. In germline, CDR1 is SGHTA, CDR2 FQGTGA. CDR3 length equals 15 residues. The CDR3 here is CASSTTGQDGSPLRF. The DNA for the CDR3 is TGTGCCAGCAGCACCACGGGCCAGGACGGTTCACCCCTCCGCTTT.

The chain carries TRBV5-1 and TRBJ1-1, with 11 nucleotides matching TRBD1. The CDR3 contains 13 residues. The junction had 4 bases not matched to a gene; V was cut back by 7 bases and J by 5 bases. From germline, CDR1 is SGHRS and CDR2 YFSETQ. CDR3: CASGQGAGTEAFF. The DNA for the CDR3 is TGCGCCAGCGGACAGGGGGCGGGGACTGAAGCTTTCTTT. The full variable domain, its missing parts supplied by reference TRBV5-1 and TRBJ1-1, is KAGVTQTPRYLIKTRGQQVTLSCSPISGHRSVSWYQQTPGQGLQFLFEYFSETQRNKGNFPGRFSGRQFSNSRSEMNVSTLELGDSALYLCASGQGAGTEAFFGQGTRLTVV.

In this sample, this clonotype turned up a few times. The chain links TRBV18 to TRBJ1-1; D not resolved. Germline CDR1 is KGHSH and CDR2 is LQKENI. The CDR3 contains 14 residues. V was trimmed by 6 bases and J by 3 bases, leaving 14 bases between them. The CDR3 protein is CASSPLGTDTEAFF. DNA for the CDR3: TGTGCCAGCTCCCCGTTGGGAACGGACACTGAAGCTTTCTTT.

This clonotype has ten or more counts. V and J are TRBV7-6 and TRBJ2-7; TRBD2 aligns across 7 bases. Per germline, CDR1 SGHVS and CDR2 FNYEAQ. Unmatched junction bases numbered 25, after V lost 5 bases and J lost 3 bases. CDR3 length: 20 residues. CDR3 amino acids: CASSPYPRIPRLARHYEQYF. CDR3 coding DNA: TGTGCCAGCAGCCCTTACCCACGGATACCCCGACTAGCTAGACACTACGAGCAGTACTTC.

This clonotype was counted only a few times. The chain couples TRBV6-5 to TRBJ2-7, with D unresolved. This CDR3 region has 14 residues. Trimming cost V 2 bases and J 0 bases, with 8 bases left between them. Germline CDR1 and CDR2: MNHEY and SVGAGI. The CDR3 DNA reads TGTGCCAGCAGTTACCCGGGCACCTCCTACGAGCAGTACTTC. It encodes CASSYPGTSYEQYF.

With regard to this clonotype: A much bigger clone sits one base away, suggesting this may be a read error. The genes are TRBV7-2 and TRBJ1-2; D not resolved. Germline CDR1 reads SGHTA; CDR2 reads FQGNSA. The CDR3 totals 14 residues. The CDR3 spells CANSTLTKNYGYTF. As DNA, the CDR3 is TGTGCCAACAGCACCCTGACAAAAAACTATGGCTACACCTTC.

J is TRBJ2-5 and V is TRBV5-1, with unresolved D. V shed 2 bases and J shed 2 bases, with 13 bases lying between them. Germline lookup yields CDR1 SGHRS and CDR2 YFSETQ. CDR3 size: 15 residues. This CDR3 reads CASSFRSNPQETQYF. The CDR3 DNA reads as TGCGCCAGCAGCTTTCGGTCAAACCCTCAAGAGACCCAGTACTTC. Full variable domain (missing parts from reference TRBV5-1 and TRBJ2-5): KAGVTQTPRYLIKTRGQQVTLSCSPISGHRSVSWYQQTPGQGLQFLFEYFSETQRNKGNFPGRFSGRQFSNSRSEMNVSTLELGDSALYLCASSFRSNPQETQYFGPGTRLLVL.